Given below is one T cell receptor beta chain in context. There were TCR beta CDR3 regions amplified from RNA transcripts. A first-round RT-PCR of the TCR CDR3 used the HTBI primer set. MiXCR was run by TCRdb on the multiplex PCR reads, yielding one entry per CDR3 protein. The table has 600,000 to 650,000 distinct CDR3 sequences, around 21% seen once; the top ten hold more than 30%. This specimen comes from a study of T cells in Graves' hyperthyroidism and ophthalmopathy. The source of the PBMCs was more than 9.5 ml of fresh peripheral blood. Trimming took off 2 bases at V and 9 bases at J, with 11 bases between the two ends. Germline CDR1 is SNHLY and CDR2 is FYNNEI. The CDR3 runs to 13 residues.

This sequence originates from a man aged 25 to 40 with Graves' ophthalmopathy. Material: blood. The rearrangement joins TRBV2 to TRBJ1-5, with D perhaps TRBD1 (5 bases). CDR3 sequence (DNA): TGTGCCAGCAGTGAAAGCGGGGGACGGCCCCAGCATTTT. Protein: CASSESGGRPQHF.